These 32 T cell receptor beta chains came from one sample sequenced in a study of blood T cells in healthy people across ages (dated by TCRdb to 2015 to 2017). The library was built by means of 5' RACE. This sample was sequenced with an Illumina HiSeq 2500. A second 7 to 11 cycle PCR used a sample-barcoded 5' primer and a J-beta primer mix. TCRdb trimmed public reads at Q25 via fastp, called clones via MiXCR and kept in-frame beta chains. Merged by CDR3 protein, the rows form single entries marked with the most common genes and DNA. The sample contains some 1.1 million distinct CDR3 sequences, more than 30% of them found a single time. The ten largest clones add up to approximately 14% of the sample. Sequencing was carried out using blood. Source of these receptors: a man aged 18 to 35 in good health.

V and J are TRBV4-1 and TRBJ2-1, with D hard to call. Trimming pared 0 bases from V and 12 bases from J, leaving 6 bases between. Germline assignment: CDR1 MGHRA and CDR2 YSYEKL. The CDR3 covers 11 residues. The CDR3 sequence is CASSQEDGQFF. Written as DNA, the CDR3 is TGCGCCAGCAGCCAAGAAGATGGGCAGTTCTTC.

The chain carries TRBV6-5 and TRBJ1-2; 9 bases agree with TRBD1. The length of the CDR3 is 16 residues. Per germline, CDR1 MNHEY and CDR2 SVGAGI. With V trimmed by 4 bases and J by 8 bases, 14 bases remained unmatched. CDR3 DNA: TGTGCCAGCAGTTCCGCACAGGGGGCGCATCCCCTAGGCTACACCTTC. It encodes CASSSAQGAHPLGYTF.

As regards this clonotype: The junction and the germline gene differ at one end; a read error may be behind it. The chain couples TRBV3-1 to TRBJ1-2; D perhaps matches TRBD1 (5 bases). Germline loops: CDR1 LGHDT, CDR2 YNNKEL (reference sequence). The CDR3 contains 14 residues. CDR3 protein: CASSQLKTSWGYTF. CDR3 coding DNA: TGTGCCAGCAGTCAATTAAAGACCTCTTGGGGCTACACCTTT.

This clonotype was seen at least ten times. The J gene is TRBJ2-3, the V gene TRBV4-1; D is uncertain. The length of the CDR3 is 15 residues. V shed 4 bases and J shed 0 bases, with 11 bases lying between them. CDR1 and CDR2 from the germline V gene are MGHRA and YSYEKL. CDR3 protein: CASSPRTTSTDTQYF. The CDR3, as DNA: TGCGCCAGCAGCCCCCGGACCACGAGCACAGATACGCAGTATTTT.

This clonotype was picked up a small number of times. The chain carries TRBV6-1 and TRBJ2-1, with D tentatively TRBD1 (6 bases). The V gene lost 7 bases and the J gene lost 4 bases, with 14 bases spanning the gap. Germline loops: CDR1 MNHNS, CDR2 SASEGT. The CDR3 spans 14 residues. This CDR3 is CASIMTGQYNEQFF. Here the CDR3 DNA reads TGTGCCAGCATTATGACAGGACAATACAATGAGCAGTTCTTC.

The chain couples TRBV7-2 to TRBJ1-5; D may be TRBD1 (5 bases). This CDR3 region has 15 residues. Germline CDR1 SGHTA, CDR2 FQGNSA. The germline V and J ends were trimmed by 4 bases and 1 base, with 11 bases remaining between them. The CDR3 nucleotides read TGTGCCAGCAGCTCCCGGGACCTAAGCAATCAGCCCCAGCATTTT. Protein: CASSSRDLSNQPQHF.

This clonotype came up a few times. The V and J genes are TRBV4-3 and TRBJ1-2, with D possibly TRBD1 on 6 matching bases. Trimming took 0 bases from V and 4 from J, leaving 12 bases between them. There are 15 residues in the CDR3. Germline CDR1 and CDR2: LGHNA and YSLEER. The CDR3 DNA sequence: TGCGCCAGCAGCCAAGATTCGTCAGGGGTCTATGGCTACACCTTC. Its translation: CASSQDSSGVYGYTF.

The gene calls are TRBV6-1 and TRBJ1-2, with TRBD1 identical over 7 bases. Unmatched junction bases numbered 11, after V lost 6 bases and J lost 1 base. The CDR3 spans 16 residues. Germline assignment: CDR1 MNHNS and CDR2 SASEGT. This CDR3 reads CASRGLTGTVNYGYTF. DNA for the CDR3: TGTGCCAGCAGGGGTCTTACCGGGACAGTTAACTATGGCTACACCTTC.

The rearrangement uses TRBV27 and TRBJ1-1, with 9 bases that match TRBD1. CDR3 length equals 15 residues. Germline loops: CDR1 MNHEY, CDR2 SMNVEV (reference sequence). J lost 1 base, V lost 3 bases, and 3 bases had no gene match. CDR3 nucleotide sequence: TGTGCCAGCAGTTTGACAGGGGGGCAGAACACTGAAGCTTTCTTT. Its protein is CASSLTGGQNTEAFF.

The V call is TRBV4-3, the J call TRBJ2-2, with TRBD2 matching over 7 bases. The junction had 10 bases not matched to a gene; V was cut back by 0 bases and J by 9 bases. From germline, CDR1 is LGHNA and CDR2 YSLEER. The CDR3 is made up of 16 amino acids. CDR3 sequence reads: CASSQDLLGGYRELFF. CDR3 coding DNA: TGCGCCAGCAGCCAAGATCTCCTGGGGGGGTATAGGGAGCTGTTTTTT.

The genes are TRBV12-5 and TRBJ1-2; D unclear. This CDR3 has 13 amino acids. Germline values: CDR1 LGHNT, CDR2 FRNRAP. Trimming stripped 1 base from V and 8 bases from J, with 11 bases between. The CDR3: CASGLDTVEGYTF. The CDR3 DNA follows: TGTGCTAGTGGTTTGGATACAGTCGAAGGCTACACCTTC.

The chain employs TRBV14 and TRBJ2-7; D is possibly TRBD1 (6 bases). Germline CDR1 and CDR2: SGHDN and FVKESK. Trimming took off 6 bases at V and 0 bases at J, with 12 bases between the two ends. The CDR3 has 14 amino acids. The CDR3 nucleotides read TGTGCCAGCAGTACAGGGACGTTCTCCTACGAGCAGTACTTC. Its translation is CASSTGTFSYEQYF.

This clonotype was detected a few times. V is TRBV12-3 or TRBV12-4 and J is TRBJ1-4; TRBD1 might be the D (5 bases). The V and J ends lost 3 bases and 7 bases respectively, with 12 bases between them. The CDR3 is made up of 14 amino acids. For the CDR3, the DNA is TGTGCCAGCAGTTTTCTCGCTAGGGGTGAAAAACTGTTTTTT. As protein: CASSFLARGEKLFF.

Note on this clonotype: One end of the junction varies from germline; a read error may be responsible. The chain has TRBV2 and TRBJ1-2; possible D gene TRBD1, 6 bases. Germline V gene sequence: CDR1 SNHLY, CDR2 FYNNEI. The CDR3 has 15 residues. In DNA form, the CDR3 reads TGTTCCAGCAGTGAAAGGGTGTGGACAGTAAACGGCTACACCTTC. Its translation: CSSSERVWTVNGYTF.

This clonotype came up many times. V is TRBV5-1 and J is TRBJ2-7; 8 bases agree with TRBD1. This CDR3 has 13 residues. Germline values: CDR1 SGHRS, CDR2 YFSETQ. Trimming removed 5 bases from V and 3 bases from J; junction bases left unmatched: 4. The CDR3 DNA follows: TGCGCCAGCAGGCCGACAGGGGACTACGAGCAGTACTTC. Translated, it gives CASRPTGDYEQYF.

The rearrangement joins TRBV12-3 or TRBV12-4 to TRBJ2-5, with 8 bases aligning to TRBD2. CDR3 length equals 14 residues. The V and J ends lost 5 bases and 11 bases, in that order; junction bases with no gene match: 13. The CDR3 loop reads CASSRSRGVGEQYF. CDR3 nucleotides: TGTGCCAGCAGTCGATCGCGGGGGGTTGGAGAGCAGTACTTC.

The sample holds many counts of this clonotype. The chain carries TRBV29-1 and TRBJ1-4; D not resolved. Germline values: CDR1 SQVTM, CDR2 ANQGSEA. The CDR3 is made up of 14 amino acids. Trimming removed 7 bases at V and 1 base at J, with 13 bases between. CDR3 nucleotides: TGCAGCGCCTCTGGAGGACGAACTAATGAAAAACTGTTTTTT. Encoded protein: CSASGGRTNEKLFF.

This chain uses TRBV6-2 or TRBV6-3 with TRBJ1-5, with a tentative D call TRBD1 (6 bases). V dropped 5 bases and J dropped 3 bases, with 14 bases sitting between them. The germline CDR1 and CDR2 sequences are MNHEY and SVGEGT. The CDR3 is 15 residues long. CDR3 sequence (DNA): TGTGCCAGCAGTATTCGGACAGATTTCAATCAGCCCCAGCATTTT. Amino acids: CASSIRTDFNQPQHF.

The chain is built from TRBV20-1 and TRBJ2-5; D unresolved. CDR3 length: 14 residues. Trimming took off 3 bases at V and 5 bases at J, with 16 bases between the two ends. Per the germline V gene, CDR1 is DFQATT and CDR2 is SNEGSKA (reference sequence). The CDR3 DNA reads as TGCAGTGCTAGTGAAATGGCCCGTGTTGAGACCCAGTACTTC. This encodes CSASEMARVETQYF.

The V gene is TRBV20-1, the J gene TRBJ1-2; D may be TRBD1 (5 bases). V dropped 0 bases and J dropped 6 bases, with 14 bases sitting between them. The CDR3 has 14 amino acids. Per the germline V gene, CDR1 is DFQATT and CDR2 is SNEGSKA (reference sequence). CDR3 sequence: CSARDGRGWDGYTF. As DNA, the CDR3 is TGCAGTGCTAGAGATGGTAGGGGTTGGGATGGCTACACCTTC.

The gene calls are TRBV12-3 or TRBV12-4 and TRBJ1-4, with a possible D match to TRBD1 (5 bases). V lost 6 bases and J lost 5, with 16 bases in between. This CDR3 has 15 amino acids. CDR3 protein: CASSPLDGGNEKLFF. The CDR3 bases are TGTGCCAGCAGCCCCCTGGACGGGGGGAATGAAAAACTGTTTTTT.

This chain uses TRBV10-3 with TRBJ2-2, with 9 bases lining up with TRBD1. The V gene's germline CDR1 is ENHRY and CDR2 SYGVKD. The J segment lost 6 bases and the V segment lost 4 bases, leaving 6 bases of the junction unmatched. The CDR3 consists of 15 residues. Here the CDR3 DNA reads TGTGCCATCAGTGGGGGACAGGGAACCGCCGGGGAGCTGTTTTTT. This gives the protein CAISGGQGTAGELFF.

This clonotype was counted at least ten times. The chain carries TRBV6-5 and TRBJ2-7; D possibly corresponds to TRBD1 (6 bases). The CDR3 contains 14 residues. Germline CDR1 MNHEY, CDR2 SVGAGI. Trimming cost V 5 bases and J 2 bases, with 13 bases left between them. The CDR3 DNA reads TGTGCCAGCAGTCATCGGGCAGGGGCCTACGAGCAGTACTTC. Amino acids: CASSHRAGAYEQYF.

This clonotype came up a few times. CDR3: CSVEDGHLETQYF. DNA of the CDR3: TGCAGCGTTGAAGATGGGCACTTAGAGACCCAGTACTTC. The V gene is TRBV29-1, the J gene TRBJ2-5, with no clear D. V gave up 0 bases and J gave up 4 bases, with 9 bases separating them. The CDR3 has 13 residues. Per the germline V gene, CDR1 is SQVTM and CDR2 is ANQGSEA.

This clonotype was seen repeatedly, ten times or more. The chain links TRBV7-2 to TRBJ2-3; D is undetermined. The germline V gene has CDR1 SGHTA and CDR2 FQGNSA. Trimming stripped 5 bases from V and 2 bases from J, with 11 bases between. There are 14 residues in the CDR3. CDR3: CASSLDTHTDTQYF. CDR3 DNA sequence: TGTGCCAGCAGCCTCGACACCCACACAGATACGCAGTATTTT.

DNA of the CDR3: TGTGCCAGCAGTGGGACTCCCTATGGCTACACCTTC. This encodes CASSGTPYGYTF. The chain recombines TRBV6-2 or TRBV6-3 with TRBJ1-2; D is possibly TRBD1 (5 bases). V was cut by 5 bases and J by 4 bases, with 8 bases left in between. Germline CDR1 MNHEY, CDR2 SVGEGT. The CDR3 runs 12 residues.

The chain is built from TRBV20-1 and TRBJ1-2; D may be TRBD1 (5 bases). Per the germline V gene, CDR1 is DFQATT and CDR2 is SNEGSKA (reference sequence). Trimming removed 0 bases at V and 4 bases at J, with 18 bases between. The CDR3 length is 16 residues. The CDR3 sequence is CSARDVKEGTSYGYTF. In DNA form, the CDR3 reads TGCAGTGCTAGAGACGTAAAAGAAGGGACCTCCTATGGCTACACCTTC.

The CDR3 is CASSYPGATNEKLFF. The CDR3 DNA reads as TGTGCCAGCAGTTACCCAGGAGCAACTAATGAAAAACTGTTTTTT. The rearrangement links TRBV6-2 or TRBV6-3 to TRBJ1-4; no clear D. The CDR3 is 15 amino acids. Germline loops: CDR1 MNHEY, CDR2 SVGEGT. V shed 2 bases and J shed 0 bases, with 7 bases lying between them.

The rearrangement joins TRBV29-1 to TRBJ1-1, with a tentative D call TRBD1 (5 bases). Trimming pared 4 bases from V and 4 bases from J, leaving 16 bases between. This CDR3 is built from 14 residues. Per germline, CDR1 SQVTM and CDR2 ANQGSEA. The chain's CDR3 is CSVGRGQRGTEAFF. The CDR3 bases are TGCAGCGTTGGGAGAGGACAAAGGGGCACTGAAGCTTTCTTT. Drawing the rest from reference TRBV29-1 and TRBJ1-1, the complete variable domain is SAVISQKPSRDICQRGTSLTIQCQVDSQVTMMFWYRQQPGQSLTLIATANQGSEATYESGFVIDKFPISRPNLTFSTLTVSNMSPEDSSIYLCSVGRGQRGTEAFFGQGTRLTVV.

J is TRBJ2-3 and V is TRBV7-3; no firm D call. CDR1 and CDR2 from the germline V gene are SGHTA and FQGTGA. The CDR3 spans 14 residues. Trimming took 5 bases from V and 5 from J, leaving 14 bases between them. CDR3 coding DNA: TGTGCCAGCAGCCCAAGAAGGTTGGGAGATACGCAGTATTTT. It codes for CASSPRRLGDTQYF.

This clonotype was detected a few times. The gene calls are TRBV20-1 and TRBJ2-1; weak D call: TRBD1 (6 bases). Between the trimmed V and J ends, which lost 6 bases and 1 base, there was a span of 10 bases. From germline, CDR1 is DFQATT and CDR2 SNEGSKA (reference sequence). The CDR3 totals 13 residues. The CDR3, as DNA: TGCAGTGCCGGCAGGGGTTCCTACAATGAGCAGTTCTTC. Amino acid sequence: CSAGRGSYNEQFF.

This clonotype was recorded many times. The V gene is TRBV15, the J gene TRBJ2-3, with a tentative D call TRBD2 (6 bases). Trimming took 8 bases from V and 3 from J, leaving 9 bases between them. The CDR3 totals 12 residues. Per germline, CDR1 LNHNV and CDR2 YYDKDF (reference sequence). The CDR3 coding sequence is TGTGCCACCGGACTACATACAGATACGCAGTATTTT. Translation: CATGLHTDTQYF.